A single sample is the source of the 17 T cell receptor beta chains below, sequenced in a study of blood T cell repertoires in COVID-19. Repertoires were generated with immunoSEQ multiplex PCR, while TCRdb's copy carries only in-frame clones and drops some. The table lists hundreds of thousands of clones, approximately 86% of them singletons. Material for sequencing was PBMCs or T cells enriched from blood (not recorded which). The source of these receptors is a woman aged 35 to 49 with acute COVID-19.

The J gene is TRBJ2-1, the V gene TRBV6-1, with TRBD2 matching 11 bases. Per the germline V gene, CDR1 is MNHNS and CDR2 is SASEGT. J gave up 2 bases and V 1 base, and 7 bases lay outside the gene matches. This CDR3 spans 18 amino acids. The CDR3 spells CASSEGVIAGGPYNEQFF. The CDR3 coding sequence is TGTGCCAGCAGTGAAGGTGTAATAGCGGGAGGGCCCTACAATGAGCAGTTCTTC.

J is TRBJ1-3 and V is TRBV18; D perhaps matches TRBD1 (6 bases). This CDR3 comprises 14 residues. Germline V gene data show CDR1 as KGHSH and CDR2 as LQKENI. Trimming left V 4 bases short and J 0 bases short, with 7 bases between. The CDR3 nucleotides are TGTGCCAGCTCACACAGGGTCTCTGGAAACACCATATATTTT. Protein product: CASSHRVSGNTIYF.

The rearrangement links TRBV6-5 to TRBJ2-3; D unclear. V lost 8 bases and J 4 bases, leaving 10 bases between the germline ends. Germline CDR1 and CDR2: MNHEY and SVGAGI. The CDR3 totals 12 residues. DNA for the CDR3: TGTGCCAGCGGTAAACAGTCAGATACGCAGTATTTT. It is translated as CASGKQSDTQYF.

V is TRBV18 and J is TRBJ1-6, with D tentatively TRBD1 (5 bases). There are 16 residues in the CDR3. CDR1 KGHSH and CDR2 LQKENI come from the germline V gene. Trimming removed 3 bases at V and 7 bases at J, with 16 bases between. In DNA form, the CDR3 reads TGTGCCAGCTCACCGCCAACCCGCGGGGACAATTCACCCCTCCACTTT. It translates to CASSPPTRGDNSPLHF.

The rearrangement uses TRBV28 and TRBJ1-2; D might be TRBD1 (5 bases). V dropped 5 bases and J dropped 4 bases, with 8 bases sitting between them. Germline V gene lookup returns CDR1 MDHEN and CDR2 SYDVKM. The CDR3 length is 12 residues. This chain's CDR3 is CASSLQGYGYTF. The DNA for the CDR3 is TGTGCCAGCAGTCTCCAGGGCTATGGCTACACCTTC.

This clone appeared once. The V and J genes are TRBV9 and TRBJ2-3; 12 bases fit TRBD2. The CDR3 runs 17 residues. Germline trimming cut 4 bases from V and 0 bases from J; bases unmatched to any gene: 6. Germline-derived CDR1 and CDR2 are SGDLS and YYNGEE. CDR3 sequence: CASSSRTSGTSTDTQYF. Written as DNA, the CDR3 is TGTGCCAGCAGCTCCAGGACTAGCGGGACTAGCACAGATACGCAGTATTTT.

The CDR3 spells CASRPQGVGNTEAFF. The CDR3 nucleotides read TGCGCCAGCAGACCACAGGGGGTGGGGAACACTGAAGCTTTCTTT. This chain joins TRBV5-1 and TRBJ1-1; 8 bases fit TRBD1. J gave up 1 base and V 5 bases, and 7 bases lay outside the gene matches. This CDR3 contains 15 residues. The V gene's germline CDR1 is SGHRS and CDR2 YFSETQ.

The V gene is TRBV2, the J gene TRBJ2-1; TRBD1 agrees at 10 bases. The CDR3 contains 17 residues. With 6 bases clipped from V and 7 bases from J, the junction kept 15 bases outside the gene matches. Germline V gene sequence: CDR1 SNHLY, CDR2 FYNNEI. In DNA form, the CDR3 reads TGTGCCAGCAGGACACTTGGGGGACAGGGGTTTGTTAATGAGCAGTTCTTC. This codes for CASRTLGGQGFVNEQFF.

The chain combines TRBV6-2 or TRBV6-3 with TRBJ1-5, with unresolved D. V lost 0 bases and J 2 bases, leaving 11 bases between the germline ends. CDR3 length: 16 amino acids. Germline V gene sequence: CDR1 MNHEY, CDR2 SVGEGT. The CDR3 region has the DNA TGTGCCAGCAGTTACTCGAGAGGGCTTGGCAATCAGCCCCAGCATTTT. Translating it yields CASSYSRGLGNQPQHF.

This clone has a handful of counts. The chain combines TRBV7-2 with TRBJ2-2; D might be TRBD2 (6 bases). Germline values: CDR1 SGHTA, CDR2 FQGNSA. The CDR3 runs 16 residues. The ends were cut back, 4 bases at V and 2 bases at J, with 14 bases in the middle. CDR3 amino acids: CASSSQLAANTGELFF. The CDR3 DNA reads as TGTGCCAGCAGCTCTCAGTTAGCGGCAAACACCGGGGAGCTGTTTTTT.

The chain uses TRBV29-1 and TRBJ2-4; D may be TRBD1 (6 bases). Germline lookup yields CDR1 SQVTM and CDR2 ANQGSEA. Trimming stripped 4 bases from V and 9 bases from J, with 16 bases between. The CDR3 loop spans 13 amino acids. CDR3 DNA sequence: TGCAGCGTTGCCCGACAGGATCGGAGCATTCAGTACTTC. It encodes CSVARQDRSIQYF.

The V and J genes are TRBV10-2 and TRBJ2-7, with 7 bases identical to TRBD1. The CDR3 extends over 12 amino acids. Germline V CDR1 and CDR2: WSHSY, SAAADI. The junction had 1 base not matched to a gene; V was cut back by 6 bases and J by 2 bases. CDR3: CASSGQAYEQYF. CDR3 DNA sequence: TGCGCCAGCAGCGGACAGGCCTACGAGCAGTACTTC.

V and J are TRBV5-1 and TRBJ2-5, with 8 bases matching TRBD1. Germline V gene data show CDR1 as SGHRS and CDR2 as YFSETQ. Germline trimming cut 5 bases from V and 5 bases from J; bases unmatched to any gene: 5. This CDR3 spans 13 amino acids. CDR3 sequence (DNA): TGCGCCAGCAGGACAGGGGATGAGGAGACCCAGTACTTC. Its protein product is CASRTGDEETQYF.

V usage is TRBV28 and J usage is TRBJ2-7; no reliable D call. CDR1 MDHEN and CDR2 SYDVKM come from the germline V gene. V dropped 6 bases and J dropped 5 bases, with 8 bases sitting between them. This CDR3 contains 11 residues. This CDR3 is CASSVQNEQYF. The CDR3 nucleotides read TGTGCCAGCAGCGTACAGAACGAGCAGTACTTC.

This clone has only one observation. V usage is TRBV29-1 and J usage is TRBJ1-3, with D perhaps TRBD1 (5 bases). The CDR3 covers 12 residues. Germline V gene lookup returns CDR1 SQVTM and CDR2 ANQGSEA. Trimming left V 6 bases short and J 4 bases short, with 10 bases between. The CDR3 spells CSVTGGGNTIYF. The CDR3 nucleotides read TGCAGCGTCACGGGGGGAGGAAACACCATATATTTT.

The gene calls are TRBV7-3 and TRBJ2-1, with a possible D match to TRBD2 (6 bases). Germline CDR1 is SGHTA and CDR2 is FQGTGA. This CDR3 spans 14 amino acids. The ends were cut back, 3 bases at V and 7 bases at J, with 13 bases in the middle. The chain's CDR3 is CASSFGSGSNEQFF. Written as DNA, the CDR3 is TGTGCCAGCAGCTTTGGGTCCGGGAGTAATGAGCAGTTCTTC.

V and J are TRBV28 and TRBJ2-3; D uncertain. The CDR3 consists of 11 residues. The V and J ends lost 5 bases and 11 bases respectively, with 11 bases between them. CDR1 is MDHEN, CDR2 SYDVKM, per germline. The CDR3 DNA follows: TGTGCCAGCAGTCAAGCACTTGGGCAGTATTTT. The encoded protein is CASSQALGQYF.